This T cell receptor (beta chain) was recorded in a study of blood T cell repertoires in COVID-19. Original data processing: Reference gene primers were amplified, and this amplification served to estimate nucleated cell counts. The data were produced by immunoSEQ multiplex PCR, yet TCRdb's version contains in-frame clones alone and is incomplete. V, J and clone size are those of that table, while D and trimming were read from the DNA. The sample records about 260,000 clones, 65% to 90% being singletons. This receptor was obtained from a young man with active or convalescent COVID-19. Input material: peripheral blood.

CDR3 DNA sequence: TGCAGCGTTGGAGGTGGGGGAAACACCATATATTTT. This codes for CSVGGGGNTIYF. V and J are TRBV29-1 and TRBJ1-3; D uncertain. Germline CDR1 SQVTM, CDR2 ANQGSEA. V lost 4 bases, J lost 4 bases, and 8 bases lay in between. The CDR3 contains 12 residues.